Listed here are 28 T cell receptor beta chains from one sample, sequenced in a study of human T cells and chemical hapten exposure. TCRdb fed the RACE reads into MiXCR, producing one record per CDR3 protein. Here the sample spans approximately 80,000 distinct CDR3 sequences, over 6% being singletons. Time point denoted: patch test 1, 2 weeks after DPC sensitization. Noted treatment: therapeutic diphenylcyclopropenone sensitization with weekly scalp DPC. The input for sequencing was whole blood, taken in connection with sensitization to the hapten diphenylcyclopropenone (DPC). The source is a woman in her 30s with alopecia areata. Some clones in this sample may be carry-over from other donors' samples.

This clonotype came up many times. The rearrangement links TRBV2 to TRBJ2-2; a possible D gene is TRBD2 (6 bases). The germline V gene encodes CDR1 SNHLY and CDR2 FYNNEI. V gave up 6 bases and J gave up 0 bases, with 14 bases separating them. The CDR3 consists of 16 residues. The CDR3 sequence is CASSPFPGANTGELFF. DNA of the CDR3: TGTGCCAGCAGCCCGTTCCCGGGAGCGAACACCGGGGAGCTGTTTTTT.

This clonotype showed up just a few times. This rearrangement joins TRBV6-5 to TRBJ1-6; D unclear. Per germline, CDR1 MNHEY and CDR2 SVGAGI. Trimming stripped 5 bases from V and 10 bases from J, with 9 bases between. The CDR3 has 12 amino acids. The CDR3 protein is CASSGLGSPLHF. DNA for the CDR3: TGTGCCAGCAGTGGGTTGGGCTCACCCCTCCACTTT.

This clonotype came up a few times. The gene calls are TRBV5-1 and TRBJ1-1; D is ambiguous. The CDR3 is 14 amino acids. V lost 5 bases, J lost 0 bases, and 11 bases lay in between. CDR1 and CDR2 (germline): SGHRS, YFSETQ. CDR3 DNA: TGCGCCAGCAGGGGTGGATTTATGAACACTGAAGCTTTCTTT. Its protein is CASRGGFMNTEAFF. The variable domain in full, with the rest retrieved from reference TRBV5-1 and TRBJ1-1, is KAGVTQTPRYLIKTRGQQVTLSCSPISGHRSVSWYQQTPGQGLQFLFEYFSETQRNKGNFPGRFSGRQFSNSRSEMNVSTLELGDSALYLCASRGGFMNTEAFFGQGTRLTVV.

This clonotype appeared a few times. Given a much more abundant clone one base away, this may be a read error. The chain recombines TRBV12-3 or TRBV12-4 with TRBJ2-1, with D perhaps assigned TRBD1 or TRBD2 (5 bases each). The CDR3 loop spans 14 amino acids. Trimming pared 6 bases from V and 2 bases from J, leaving 11 bases between. The chain's CDR3 is CASSPRGAYNEQFF. The CDR3 DNA follows: TGTGCCAGCAGCCCGAGAGGGGCCTACAATGAGCAGTTCTTC.

In its sample, this clonotype was seen a few times. The chain uses TRBV27 and TRBJ2-7, with 7 bases fitting TRBD2. V was pared by 3 bases and J by 5 bases, with 10 bases of the junction left unmatched. There are 15 residues in the CDR3. Germline assignment: CDR1 MNHEY and CDR2 SMNVEV (reference sequence). CDR3 protein: CASSLSGGAVDEQYF. DNA of the CDR3: TGTGCCAGCAGTTTGTCGGGGGGAGCCGTCGACGAGCAGTACTTC.

The genes are TRBV4-1 and TRBJ2-3; D unclear. The V and J ends lost 3 bases and 6 bases respectively, with 16 bases between them. From germline, CDR1 is MGHRA and CDR2 YSYEKL. The length of the CDR3 is 15 residues. CDR3 sequence (DNA): TGCGCCAGCAGCCACCTCTTACCTTTAAGGGATACGCAGTATTTT. Protein: CASSHLLPLRDTQYF.

This clonotype has just a few counts. The chain has TRBV3-1 and TRBJ1-3; unclear D gene. Germline V gene data show CDR1 as LGHDT and CDR2 as YNNKEL (reference sequence). Trimming removed 0 bases at V and 0 bases at J, with 3 bases between. The length of the CDR3 is 14 residues. The CDR3 sequence: CASSQDPSGNTIYF. The CDR3 DNA is TGTGCCAGCAGCCAAGATCCCTCTGGAAACACCATATATTTT.

V and J are TRBV12-5 and TRBJ2-3; no clear D. Germline V lookup: CDR1 LGHNT, CDR2 FRNRAP. The CDR3 loop spans 16 amino acids. Trimming removed 1 base at V and 0 bases at J, with 11 bases between. This chain's CDR3 is CASGLGVTASTDTQYF. The DNA of the CDR3 is TGTGCTAGTGGTTTGGGGGTGACGGCTAGCACAGATACGCAGTATTTT.

A few counts support this clonotype. The chain is built from TRBV6-2 or TRBV6-3 and TRBJ1-1, with 7 bases identical to TRBD1. Germline V gene lookup returns CDR1 MNHEY and CDR2 SVGEGT. This CDR3 contains 16 residues. Trimming removed 7 bases from V and 1 base from J; junction bases left unmatched: 12. The CDR3 DNA reads TGTGCCAGCACAGGACAGGCTCGCCCGGGGAACACTGAAGCTTTCTTT. Translation: CASTGQARPGNTEAFF.

This clonotype has at least ten counts. The chain uses TRBV15 and TRBJ1-6, with D perhaps TRBD1 (6 bases). CDR3 length equals 14 residues. V lost 1 base and J 9 bases, leaving 10 bases between the germline ends. Per germline, CDR1 LNHNV and CDR2 YYDKDF (reference sequence). The CDR3 bases are TGTGCCACCAGCAGAGTCGGGGGCAGTTCACCCCTCCACTTT. This gives the protein CATSRVGGSSPLHF.

This clonotype has a count of ten or more. The chain combines TRBV12-3 or TRBV12-4 with TRBJ1-3; TRBD1 matches 11 bases. Trimming at V came to 5 bases and at J to 0 bases, leaving 3 bases not matched to a gene. This CDR3 has 16 residues. CDR3 bases: TGTGCCAGCAGTCCGGGACAGGGGGACTCTGGAAACACCATATATTTT. It encodes CASSPGQGDSGNTIYF.

Worth noting for this clonotype: Being one base from a much bigger clone, this may be a read error. CDR3 in amino acids: CVSSSSGYEQYF. CDR3 coding DNA: TGTGTCAGCAGTTCTAGCGGTTACGAGCAGTACTTC. The gene calls are TRBV12-3 or TRBV12-4 and TRBJ2-7; 7 bases fit TRBD2. CDR3 length equals 12 residues.

In its sample, this clonotype was seen a few times. The chain carries TRBV18 and TRBJ1-2, with 8 bases aligning to TRBD1. Germline CDR1 reads KGHSH; CDR2 reads LQKENI. CDR3 length: 19 amino acids. The J segment lost 2 bases and the V segment lost 1 base, leaving 15 bases of the junction unmatched. The chain's CDR3 is CASSPLNLHTGTGNYGYTF. The CDR3 DNA reads as TGTGCCAGCTCACCACTTAACCTCCACACCGGGACAGGCAACTATGGCTACACCTTC.

This clonotype was seen repeatedly, ten times or more. The chain links TRBV5-1 to TRBJ1-1; no clear D gene. Germline CDR1 SGHRS, CDR2 YFSETQ. This CDR3 has 15 amino acids. The V end lost 0 bases, the J end lost 0 bases, and 9 bases lay between the germline ends. In nucleotides, the CDR3 is TGCGCCAGCAGCTTGGTCGCCGGTATGAACACTGAAGCTTTCTTT. It yields the protein CASSLVAGMNTEAFF.

J is TRBJ1-6 and V is TRBV25-1; D is unresolved. The CDR3 runs to 13 residues. Germline CDR1 MGHDK, CDR2 SYGVNS. Trimming pared 7 bases from V and 10 bases from J, leaving 14 bases between. CDR3 sequence: CASNRIEGSPLHF. The CDR3 nucleotides are TGTGCCAGCAACCGGATCGAAGGATCACCCCTCCACTTT.

In this sample, this clonotype turned up many times. The rearrangement joins TRBV29-1 to TRBJ1-3, with a weak D call TRBD1 (6 bases). V lost 7 bases to trimming and J lost 0 bases, with 19 bases between them. There are 16 residues in the CDR3. Germline-derived CDR1 and CDR2 are SQVTM and ANQGSEA. In DNA form, the CDR3 reads TGCAGCGCTGCTTCGGACAGCTTACACTCTGGAAACACCATATATTTT. Encoded protein: CSAASDSLHSGNTIYF. Combining the CDR3 with reference TRBV29-1 and TRBJ1-3 gives the whole variable domain SAVISQKPSRDICQRGTSLTIQCQVDSQVTMMFWYRQQPGQSLTLIATANQGSEATYESGFVIDKFPISRPNLTFSTLTVSNMSPEDSSIYLCSAASDSLHSGNTIYFGEGSWLTVV.

As regards this clonotype: A much larger clone differs by one base, so this may be a read error. The chain couples TRBV5-1 to TRBJ1-1, with D possibly matching TRBD1 (6 bases). Germline CDR1 and CDR2: SGHRS and YFSETQ. This CDR3 spans 14 amino acids. Trimming took 4 bases from V and 8 from J, leaving 18 bases between them. CDR3 coding DNA: TGCGCCAGCAGCCAACCTATCCGGCAGGGGGAAGCTTTCTTT. Its protein is CASSQPIRQGEAFF.

The rearrangement uses TRBV5-1 and TRBJ2-7; 7 bases map to TRBD1. CDR1 and CDR2 from the germline V gene are SGHRS and YFSETQ. With 4 bases clipped from V and 3 bases from J, the junction kept 7 bases outside the gene matches. CDR3 length: 14 amino acids. The CDR3 bases are TGCGCCAGCAGCATCGGGACAGAGGGCTACGAGCAGTACTTC. Translating it yields CASSIGTEGYEQYF.

This clonotype occurred a few times. V is TRBV29-1 and J is TRBJ1-2; D remains unclear. Looked up from germline, CDR1 is SQVTM and CDR2 is ANQGSEA. The V and J ends lost 1 base and 4 bases respectively, with 7 bases between them. The CDR3 length is 12 residues. The CDR3 protein is CSVEAVFYGYTF. For the CDR3, the DNA is TGCAGCGTTGAAGCAGTTTTCTATGGCTACACCTTC.

Many counts were recorded for this clonotype. The chain joins TRBV2 to TRBJ2-5; 13 bases are a match to TRBD2. The germline gives CDR1 SNHLY, CDR2 FYNNEI. V was clipped by 7 bases and J by 9 bases; unmatched bases: 17. The CDR3 runs to 17 residues. CDR3 nucleotide sequence: TGTGCCAGCACCGAGAGGACTAGCGGGGGTTCATCGGGGGCCCAGTACTTC. Protein: CASTERTSGGSSGAQYF.

This clonotype has ten or more counts. The chain is built from TRBV3-1 and TRBJ2-7; D is undetermined. The CDR3 runs 13 residues. V gave up 6 bases and J gave up 4 bases, with 13 bases separating them. The germline V gene has CDR1 LGHDT and CDR2 YNNKEL (reference sequence). CDR3 sequence reads: CASSPLGVYEQYF. The DNA for the CDR3 is TGTGCCAGCAGTCCCCTCGGAGTTTACGAGCAGTACTTC.

The chain couples TRBV5-1 to TRBJ1-6; D perhaps matches TRBD1 (6 bases). CDR1 and CDR2 from the germline V gene are SGHRS and YFSETQ. V lost 7 bases to trimming and J lost 8 bases, with 16 bases between them. The CDR3 extends over 14 amino acids. CDR3 DNA sequence: TGCGCCAGCCGAGGCGGGGGGGGCGATTCACCCCTCCACTTT. This encodes CASRGGGGDSPLHF.

About this clonotype: The germline gene is not matched at one end of the junction; a read error may be the cause. The CDR3, as DNA: TGTGCCAGCAGCCAGGTAAAGGACGAGGGCAGGGTCTTC. Its translation: CASSQVKDEGRVF. The V call is TRBV3-1, the J call TRBJ2-1; either TRBD1 or TRBD2 may fit D (5 bases each). Germline CDR1 and CDR2: LGHDT and YNNKEL (reference sequence). This CDR3 contains 13 residues.

The V and J genes are TRBV7-9 and TRBJ1-1; 9 bases fit TRBD1. This CDR3 is 13 amino acids long. The V gene end was trimmed by 8 bases and the J gene end by 3 bases; junction bases not matched to a gene: 4. The germline V gene has CDR1 SEHNR and CDR2 FQNEAQ (reference sequence). CDR3 sequence: CASLQGADTEAFF. CDR3 sequence (DNA): TGTGCCAGCCTACAGGGGGCGGACACTGAAGCTTTCTTT.

This clonotype has ten or more counts. The chain employs TRBV5-4 and TRBJ1-4, with a tentative D call TRBD1 (5 bases). Germline lookup yields CDR1 SGHNT and CDR2 YYREEE (reference sequence). The CDR3 runs 18 residues. The V gene lost 2 bases and the J gene lost 8 bases, with 25 bases spanning the gap. In DNA, the CDR3 is TGTGCCAGCAGCTTAAAAACCGGGGGTATGGCGTCGAGAGAAAAACTGTTTTTT. This codes for CASSLKTGGMASREKLFF.

This clonotype was detected ten times or more. The chain couples TRBV5-1 to TRBJ2-3; possibly TRBD1 or TRBD2 for D (5 bases each). This CDR3 spans 14 amino acids. V was shortened by 0 bases and J by 4 bases, with 9 bases between the two germline ends. From germline, CDR1 is SGHRS and CDR2 YFSETQ. CDR3 sequence reads: CASSLGGAADTQYF. The DNA for the CDR3 is TGCGCCAGCAGCTTGGGAGGGGCCGCAGATACGCAGTATTTT. The whole variable domain, filled in from reference TRBV5-1 and TRBJ2-3, reads KAGVTQTPRYLIKTRGQQVTLSCSPISGHRSVSWYQQTPGQGLQFLFEYFSETQRNKGNFPGRFSGRQFSNSRSEMNVSTLELGDSALYLCASSLGGAADTQYFGPGTRLTVL.

This clonotype was recorded a few times. The CDR3 coding sequence is TGTGCCAGCAGTTACTCCAGGGAGAAGGGCCTAAATTCACCCCTCCACTTT. Its protein product is CASSYSREKGLNSPLHF. This chain joins TRBV6-6 and TRBJ1-6, with a tentative D call TRBD1 (5 bases). V lost 0 bases and J 7 bases, leaving 16 bases between the germline ends. The CDR3 sequence is 17 residues long. CDR1 is MNHNY, CDR2 SVGAGI, per germline (reference sequence).

Many counts were recorded for this clonotype. The J gene is TRBJ1-1, the V gene TRBV2; possible D gene TRBD1, 5 bases. With 6 bases removed from V and 3 bases from J, the gap between germline ends came to 8 bases. The CDR3 length is 12 residues. Germline assignment: CDR1 SNHLY and CDR2 FYNNEI. CDR3 loop: CASREGYTEAFF. In DNA form, the CDR3 reads TGTGCCAGCAGGGAGGGGTACACTGAAGCTTTCTTT.